These T cell receptor beta chains were read from a single sample in a study of T cell responses to AZD1222 COVID-19 vaccine. Clones were read by immunoSEQ multiplex PCR, and TCRdb kept only the in-frame ones, dropping some. The sample yields about 85,000 clones, approximately 87% seen once. The material was peripheral blood, obtained on day 0 of AZD1222 vaccination. These receptors originate from an adult in good health. Both conserved end residues are part of each CDR3. Fields, in order: D gene, J gene, clone size, V gene, CDR3 protein, CDR3 DNA. The D gene is left open where the match is weak. Only some rows state a clone size, as once, few, many or a class for expanded clones.

D: .; J: TRBJ2-5; size: .; V: TRBV7-2; CDR3: CASSPLGVVGTQYF; DNA: TGTGCCAGCAGCCCCTTGGGGGTGGTAGGGACCCAGTACTTC
D: .; J: TRBJ2-2; size: .; V: TRBV19; CDR3: CASNDLGGSGELFF; DNA: TGTGCCAGTAATGATCTGGGGGGCTCCGGGGAGCTGTTTTTT
D: TRBD2; J: TRBJ2-1; size: .; V: TRBV19; CDR3: CASSIMTSGGAEQFF; DNA: TGTGCCAGTAGTATTATGACTAGCGGGGGGGCGGAGCAGTTCTTC
D: .; J: TRBJ1-3; size: .; V: TRBV19; CDR3: CASSILRTDSGNTIYF; DNA: TGTGCCAGTAGTATTCTGCGGACTGACTCTGGAAACACCATATATTTT
D: TRBD1; J: TRBJ1-6; size: .; V: TRBV27; CDR3: CASSTKTGGDYNSPLHF; DNA: TGTGCCAGCAGTACAAAGACAGGGGGCGATTATAATTCACCCCTCCACTTT
D: .; J: TRBJ1-1; size: .; V: TRBV28; CDR3: CASKGLNTEAFF; DNA: TGTGCCAGCAAAGGGTTGAACACTGAAGCTTTCTTT
D: .; J: TRBJ1-1; size: .; V: TRBV4-1; CDR3: CASSQEEMGWNTEAFF; DNA: TGCGCCAGCAGCCAAGAGGAGATGGGGTGGAACACTGAAGCTTTCTTT
D: .; J: TRBJ1-1; size: .; V: TRBV27; CDR3: CASSSLGKRTEAFF; DNA: TGTGCCAGCAGTTCCCTAGGTAAGCGCACTGAAGCTTTCTTT
D: .; J: TRBJ1-1; size: .; V: TRBV5-1; CDR3: CASSTGRAEAFF; DNA: TGCGCCAGCAGCACAGGGAGGGCTGAAGCTTTCTTT
D: .; J: TRBJ1-2; size: .; V: TRBV3-1/TRBV3-2; CDR3: CASSPRGRWGYTF; DNA: TGTGCCAGCAGCCCTAGGGGCCGGTGGGGCTACACCTTC
D: .; J: TRBJ2-1; size: .; V: TRBV19; CDR3: CASSLPYNEQFF; DNA: TGTGCCAGTAGTCTACCGTACAATGAGCAGTTCTTC
D: TRBD2; J: TRBJ2-2; size: .; V: TRBV27; CDR3: CASSPKTSLRGTGELFF; DNA: TGTGCCAGCAGTCCCAAGACTAGCCTCCGTGGGACCGGGGAGCTGTTTTTT
D: .; J: TRBJ1-6; size: once; V: TRBV5-4; CDR3: CASSITRRDSPLHF; DNA: TGTGCCAGCAGCATTACACGGCGGGATTCACCCCTCCACTTT
D: .; J: TRBJ1-2; size: .; V: TRBV24-1; CDR3: CATSDLGRNYGYTF; DNA: TGTGCCACCAGTGACCTGGGACGGAACTATGGCTACACCTTC
D: .; J: TRBJ1-5; size: .; V: TRBV27; CDR3: CASRSGNQPQHF; DNA: TGTGCCAGCAGAAGCGGCAATCAGCCCCAGCATTTT
D: .; J: TRBJ2-3; size: .; V: TRBV6-2/TRBV6-3; CDR3: CASSYTASTDTQYF; DNA: TGTGCCAGCAGTTATACAGCTAGCACAGATACGCAGTATTTT
D: .; J: TRBJ2-7; size: .; V: TRBV5-8; CDR3: CASSFIRAKTKEQYF; DNA: TGTGCCAGCAGCTTCATCAGGGCGAAAACCAAGGAGCAGTACTTC
D: TRBD1; J: TRBJ2-7; size: .; V: TRBV27; CDR3: CASSPHPRQGVIYEQYF; DNA: TGTGCCAGCAGTCCGCACCCGAGACAGGGGGTGATATACGAGCAGTACTTC
D: .; J: TRBJ1-1; size: .; V: TRBV4-2; CDR3: CASSQGREGRTEAFF; DNA: TGTGCCAGCAGCCAAGGTCGGGAGGGTCGGACTGAAGCTTTCTTT
D: TRBD2; J: TRBJ2-2; size: .; V: TRBV19; CDR3: CASSRGWLAENTGELFF; DNA: TGTGCCAGTAGCCGGGGGTGGCTAGCGGAGAACACCGGGGAGCTGTTTTTT
D: .; J: TRBJ2-1; size: .; V: TRBV3-1/TRBV3-2; CDR3: CASSPGGIHNEQFF; DNA: TGTGCCAGCAGCCCCGGAGGCATCCACAATGAGCAGTTCTTC
D: TRBD1; J: TRBJ1-2; size: once; V: TRBV9; CDR3: CASSAGTGNANYGYTF; DNA: TGTGCCAGCAGCGCCGGGACAGGGAACGCTAACTATGGCTACACCTTC
D: .; J: TRBJ1-1; size: .; V: TRBV6-6; CDR3: CASRQTGHLNTEAFF; DNA: TGTGCCAGCAGACAGACGGGACATTTGAACACTGAAGCTTTCTTT